A single sample gave rise to the 19 T cell receptor beta chains below, sequenced in a study of control samples from healthy donors and cancer patients. Clones were sequenced by immunoSEQ multiplex PCR, and TCRdb holds only the in-frame ones, with some missing. This sample has tens of thousands of clones, with 83% found just once. The material sequenced was blood. The receptors originated from a man in his 60s in good health.

The chain uses TRBV5-5 and TRBJ1-2; D remains unclear. V shed 4 bases and J shed 0 bases, with 16 bases lying between them. The V gene's germline CDR1 is SGHKS and CDR2 YYEKEE (reference sequence). This CDR3 is built from 16 residues. The CDR3: CASSATTNTANYGYTF. In nucleotides, the CDR3 is TGTGCCAGCAGCGCAACGACAAATACCGCTAACTATGGCTACACCTTC.

This chain joins TRBV11-3 and TRBJ2-2; the D gene is possibly TRBD2 (6 bases). Trimming pared 1 base from V and 2 bases from J, leaving 8 bases between. CDR1 is SGHNT and CDR2 is YENEEA in the germline V gene. This CDR3 has 15 residues. The CDR3 bases are TGTGCCAGCAGCTTAGGGGCGGGAAACACCGGGGAGCTGTTTTTT. Protein: CASSLGAGNTGELFF.

The rearrangement links TRBV19 to TRBJ2-1; possibly TRBD1 or TRBD2 for D (5 bases each). V dropped 3 bases and J dropped 9 bases, with 9 bases sitting between them. From germline, CDR1 is LNHDA and CDR2 SQIVND (reference sequence). The CDR3 loop spans 12 amino acids. CDR3 sequence reads: CASSIGGTEQFF. The CDR3 DNA sequence: TGTGCCAGTAGTATTGGGGGAACTGAGCAGTTCTTC. Filled out from reference TRBV19 and TRBJ2-1, the complete variable domain reads DGGITQSPKYLFRKEGQNVTLSCEQNLNHDAMYWYRQDPGQGLRLIYYSQIVNDFQKGDIAEGYSVSREKKESFPLTVTSAQKNPTAFYLCASSIGGTEQFFGPGTRLTVL.

The chain couples TRBV2 to TRBJ1-2; TRBD1 agrees at 10 bases. From germline, CDR1 is SNHLY and CDR2 FYNNEI. This CDR3 has 14 amino acids. J was trimmed by 5 bases and V by 7 bases; bases with no gene match: 7. The CDR3 region is CASNPGQGIYGYTF. The CDR3 DNA reads TGTGCCAGCAATCCGGGACAGGGGATTTATGGCTACACCTTC.

The genes are TRBV15 and TRBJ1-3; D remains ambiguous. Germline values: CDR1 LNHNV, CDR2 YYDKDF (reference sequence). Trimming left V 5 bases short and J 0 bases short, with 8 bases between. The CDR3 sequence is 14 residues long. CDR3 sequence reads: CATSPNFSGNTIYF. CDR3 coding DNA: TGTGCCACCAGCCCCAACTTCTCTGGAAACACCATATATTTT.

This clone has just a few counts. The rearrangement joins TRBV6-2 or TRBV6-3 to TRBJ2-7; no clear D gene. Per the germline V gene, CDR1 is MNHEY and CDR2 is SVGEGT. CDR3 length: 16 amino acids. With 1 base removed from V and 1 base from J, the gap between germline ends came to 14 bases. For the CDR3, the DNA is TGTGCCAGCAGTTACTTCATGGGATCAGCGTCCTACGAGCAGTACTTC. Translating it yields CASSYFMGSASYEQYF.

The table lists this clone with a count of one. This chain joins TRBV11-2 and TRBJ2-2, with D unclear. Germline V gene lookup returns CDR1 SGHAT and CDR2 FQNNGV. The CDR3 runs to 14 residues. Trimming removed 0 bases from V and 4 bases from J, with 6 bases in between. In nucleotides, the CDR3 is TGTGCCAGCAGCTTAGAATGGAGCACCGGGGAGCTGTTTTTT. Residues: CASSLEWSTGELFF.

To note about this clone: Because the CDR3's place on the DNA is in doubt, the DNA is left out and the CDR3 is given as listed by TCRdb. This chain uses TRBV7-2 with TRBJ1-1. The germline gives CDR1 SGHTA, CDR2 FQGNSA. Ends included, the CDR3 has 13 residues. The CDR3 protein is CASSLEFGRGTFF.

The rearrangement links TRBV5-4 to TRBJ1-1, with D possibly TRBD1 on 5 matching bases. CDR1 and CDR2 from the germline V gene are SGHNT and YYREEE (reference sequence). This CDR3 is built from 15 residues. Trimming pared 0 bases from V and 1 base from J, leaving 10 bases between. CDR3 nucleotide sequence: TGTGCCAGCAGCTTGGTATTAGGGACGAACACTGAAGCTTTCTTT. It translates to CASSLVLGTNTEAFF.

The chain couples TRBV28 to TRBJ1-2; D is undetermined. The CDR3 extends over 13 amino acids. V was trimmed by 8 bases and J by 8 bases, leaving 18 bases between them. Per germline, CDR1 MDHEN and CDR2 SYDVKM. The CDR3 spells CASGVPGRGGYTF. The CDR3 region has the DNA TGTGCCAGCGGGGTGCCCGGGCGGGGAGGCTACACCTTC.

The chain is built from TRBV9 and TRBJ1-1, with D possibly matching TRBD1 (5 bases). This CDR3 spans 13 amino acids. Trimming stripped 0 bases from V and 11 bases from J, with 14 bases between. In germline, CDR1 is SGDLS, CDR2 YYNGEE. This CDR3 reads CASSVVRGSEAFF. The CDR3 region has the DNA TGTGCCAGCAGCGTAGTACGGGGGTCAGAGGCTTTCTTT. Complete variable domain (other parts from reference TRBV9 and TRBJ1-1): DSGVTQTPKHLITATGQRVTLRCSPRSGDLSVYWYQQSLDQGLQFLIQYYNGEERAKGNILERFSAQQFPDLHSELNLSSLELGDSALYFCASSVVRGSEAFFGQGTRLTVV.

The chain recombines TRBV12-3 or TRBV12-4 with TRBJ1-2, with a possible D match to TRBD1 (5 bases). Trimming left V 5 bases short and J 5 bases short, with 9 bases between. The CDR3 is made up of 12 amino acids. The DNA for the CDR3 is TGTGCCAGCAGTACCGGGGGATATGGCTACACCTTC. It translates to CASSTGGYGYTF.

The chain joins TRBV27 to TRBJ2-4, with TRBD2 matching 10 bases. V dropped 6 bases and J dropped 0; count of bases not matched to a gene: 2. The CDR3 spans 15 residues. CDR1 is MNHEY, CDR2 SMNVEV, per germline (reference sequence). The CDR3 DNA reads as TGTGCCAGCAGCAGACTAGCGGGAGCCAAAAACATTCAGTACTTC. As protein: CASSRLAGAKNIQYF.

This chain links TRBV9 with TRBJ1-3; TRBD1 agrees at 7 bases. There are 16 residues in the CDR3. Germline V gene data show CDR1 as SGDLS and CDR2 as YYNGEE. The V and J ends lost 0 bases and 2 bases, in that order; junction bases with no gene match: 5. The CDR3 nucleotides are TGTGCCAGCAGCGTAGGACAGGGTCCAACTGGAAACACCATATATTTT. This sequence encodes CASSVGQGPTGNTIYF.

This chain uses TRBV6-5 with TRBJ2-7; D call uncertain. The CDR3 consists of 14 residues. Germline loops: CDR1 MNHEY, CDR2 SVGAGI. The CDR3 sequence is CASWVGPTSYEQYF. Written as DNA, the CDR3 is TGTGCGTCGTGGGTGGGCCCCACATCCTACGAGCAGTACTTC.

This sequence joins TRBV9 and TRBJ2-5; 12 bases are shared with TRBD1. Germline-derived CDR1 and CDR2 are SGDLS and YYNGEE. After removal of 0 bases from V and 0 bases from J, the junction contained 9 bases not matched to a gene. This CDR3 is 19 amino acids long. In nucleotides, the CDR3 is TGTGCCAGCAGCGTAGCTCCATTGGGACAGGGGGCGTACCAAGAGACCCAGTACTTC. Protein product: CASSVAPLGQGAYQETQYF.

This chain uses TRBV4-1 with TRBJ2-3, with TRBD1 identical over 9 bases. This CDR3 contains 16 residues. CDR1 is MGHRA, CDR2 YSYEKL, per germline. The junction had 6 bases not matched to a gene; V was cut back by 4 bases and J by 1 base. CDR3: CASSRVGQGGTDTQYF. The CDR3 coding sequence is TGCGCCAGCAGCCGTGTGGGACAGGGTGGCACAGATACGCAGTATTTT.

The rearrangement joins TRBV6-1 to TRBJ1-5, with 7 bases that match TRBD1. The J segment lost 3 bases and the V segment lost 3 bases, leaving 5 bases of the junction unmatched. CDR1 and CDR2 from the germline V gene are MNHNS and SASEGT. This CDR3 is built from 15 residues. The CDR3 region is CASSDLQGINQPQHF. The CDR3, as DNA: TGTGCCAGCAGTGATTTACAGGGGATCAATCAGCCCCAGCATTTT.

The chain joins TRBV4-2 to TRBJ1-1; no firm D call. Trimming removed 3 bases from V and 1 base from J, with 6 bases in between. There are 13 residues in the CDR3. Germline CDR1 LGHNA, CDR2 YNFKEQ. CDR3 DNA: TGTGCCAGCAGCCAGAGTTGGAACACTGAAGCTTTCTTT. It translates to CASSQSWNTEAFF.